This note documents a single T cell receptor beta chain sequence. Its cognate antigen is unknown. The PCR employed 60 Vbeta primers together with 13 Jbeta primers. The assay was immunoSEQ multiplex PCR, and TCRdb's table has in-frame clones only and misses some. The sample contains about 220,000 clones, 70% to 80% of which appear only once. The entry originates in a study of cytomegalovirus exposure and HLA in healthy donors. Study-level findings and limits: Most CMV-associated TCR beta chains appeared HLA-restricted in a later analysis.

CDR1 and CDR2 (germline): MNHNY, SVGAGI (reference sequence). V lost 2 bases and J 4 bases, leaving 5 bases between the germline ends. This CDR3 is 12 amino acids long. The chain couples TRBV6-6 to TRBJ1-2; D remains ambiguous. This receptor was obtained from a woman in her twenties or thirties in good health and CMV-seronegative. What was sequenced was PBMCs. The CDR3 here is CASSYAGYGYTF. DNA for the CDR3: TGTGCCAGCAGTTACGCCGGCTATGGCTACACCTTC.